This is a list of T cell receptor beta chains from one sample in a study of blood T cell repertoires in COVID-19. Generated by immunoSEQ multiplex PCR, the TCRdb table keeps only in-frame clones and is missing some. The table shows a few hundred thousand clones, with about 89% occurring only once. The material sequenced was peripheral blood. The receptor source for this set is a young man who had recovered from COVID-19. CDR3s include the opening cysteine and the closing phenylalanine or tryptophan. The D gene is left open where the match is weak. Some rows mark clone size as missing; the rest say once, few, many or name a class of expanded clone.

- TRBJ1-1 - TRBV4-3 CASSRGDTEAFF TGCGCCAGCAGTCGGGGGGACACTGAAGCTTTCTTT
TRBD1 TRBJ2-7 - TRBV5-6 CASSPADRSFYEQYF TGTGCCAGCAGCCCCGCGGACAGGTCTTTCTACGAGCAGTACTTC
- TRBJ2-3 - TRBV9 CASSVGGGRSDTQYF TGTGCCAGCAGCGTAGGGGGGGGCCGATCCGATACGCAGTATTTT
- TRBJ2-7 - TRBV5-1 CASSRESSRDEQYF TGCGCCAGCAGCCGGGAGTCATCGAGGGACGAGCAGTACTTC
- TRBJ1-5 - TRBV6-5 CASSLGAVLQPQHF TGTGCCAGCAGTTTGGGGGCAGTCCTCCAGCCCCAGCATTTT
TRBD2 TRBJ2-1 once TRBV9 CASSVYLAGVDNEQFF TGTGCCAGCAGCGTATATCTAGCGGGGGTGGACAATGAGCAGTTCTTC
- TRBJ2-7 - TRBV18 CASSPFPGVSSYEQYF TGTGCCAGCTCACCATTTCCGGGGGTGAGCTCCTACGAGCAGTACTTC
- TRBJ2-2 - TRBV27 CASSRGIPNTGELFF TGTGCCAGCAGTAGGGGGATACCGAACACCGGGGAGCTGTTTTTT
TRBD2 TRBJ2-1 - TRBV29-1 CSVHERGGVNEQFF TGCAGCGTTCATGAGCGGGGGGGCGTGAATGAGCAGTTCTTC
TRBD1 TRBJ2-7 - TRBV27 CASTSSTGTGTYEQYF TGTGCCAGCACCTCCTCGACCGGGACAGGGACGTACGAGCAGTACTTC
- TRBJ1-6 - TRBV6-5 CASSWTVLGSPLHF TGTGCCAGCAGTTGGACAGTTCTGGGGTCACCCCTCCACTTT
TRBD2 TRBJ2-1 few TRBV7-3 CASGTSGSYNEQFF TGTGCCAGCGGGACTAGCGGGAGCTACAATGAGCAGTTCTTC
- TRBJ2-7 - TRBV4-1 CASSQAVFYEQYF TGCGCCAGCAGCCAAGCAGTGTTCTACGAGCAGTACTTC
- TRBJ2-2 - TRBV4-1 CASSQDGQGFTGELFF TGCGCCAGCAGCCAAGATGGGCAGGGATTCACCGGGGAGCTGTTTTTT
TRBD2 TRBJ2-7 - TRBV3-1/TRBV3-2 CASLNIAGGRYEQYF TGTGCCAGCCTCAATATAGCGGGAGGACGCTACGAGCAGTACTTC
- TRBJ2-7 - TRBV3-1/TRBV3-2 CASSQGQGGEQYF TGTGCCAGCAGCCAAGGACAAGGGGGCGAGCAGTACTTC
TRBD1 TRBJ2-5 - TRBV7-2 CASSLGGQGIGETQYF TGTGCCAGCAGCTTAGGGGGACAGGGGATCGGGGAGACCCAGTACTTC
- TRBJ2-1 - TRBV15 CATSRDPGQLNEQFF TGTGCCACCAGCAGAGATCCCGGACAGTTGAATGAGCAGTTCTTC
- TRBJ1-6 - TRBV29-1 CSVEDHEGQIAYNSPLHF TGCAGCGTTGAAGATCATGAGGGACAAATAGCCTATAATTCACCCCTCCACTTT
TRBD1 TRBJ2-1 once TRBV2 CAAGQGAGDEQFF TGTGCCGCTGGACAGGGGGCTGGAGATGAGCAGTTCTTC
TRBD1 TRBJ2-3 few TRBV5-1 CASSRVGQGPDTQYF TGCGCCAGCAGCAGAGTGGGACAGGGGCCAGATACGCAGTATTTT
TRBD1 TRBJ2-3 - TRBV29-1 CSVQTGPDTQYF TGCAGCGTACAGACAGGGCCAGATACGCAGTATTTT
TRBD1 TRBJ2-5 - TRBV10-1 CASSERGRISETQYF TGCGCCAGCAGTGAGAGGGGGCGAATATCAGAGACCCAGTACTTC
- TRBJ1-1 once TRBV6-5 CASSYSMAANTEAFF TGTGCCAGCAGTTACTCGATGGCGGCGAACACTGAAGCTTTCTTT
- TRBJ1-4 - TRBV4-3 CASSQGIQPNEKLFF TGCGCCAGCAGCCAAGGAATACAGCCTAATGAAAAACTGTTTTTT
TRBD1 TRBJ1-5 - TRBV5-8 CASSYWTGSRVGQPQHF TGTGCCAGCAGCTACTGGACAGGGAGTCGCGTAGGACAGCCCCAGCATTTT
TRBD2 TRBJ2-5 - TRBV3-1/TRBV3-2 CASSQGRGGETQYF TGTGCCAGCAGCCAAGGTCGGGGAGGGGAGACCCAGTACTTC
TRBD1 TRBJ2-6 - TRBV4-3 CASSPTGESGANVLTF TGCGCCAGCAGCCCCACAGGGGAATCAGGGGCCAACGTCCTGACTTTC
- TRBJ2-1 - TRBV24-1 CATSDGPPEDEQFF TGTGCCACCAGTGATGGGCCACCGGAGGATGAGCAGTTCTTC
TRBD1 TRBJ2-7 - TRBV5-8 CASTPTGAYEQYF TGTGCCAGCACCCCGACAGGGGCCTACGAGCAGTACTTC
- TRBJ1-1 - TRBV20-1 CSALLGREAFF TGCAGTGCCCTCCTGGGGCGTGAAGCTTTCTTT
TRBD1 TRBJ2-1 - TRBV28 CASRGQAYNEQFF TGTGCCAGCCGCGGACAGGCTTACAATGAGCAGTTCTTC
- TRBJ1-1 - TRBV4-1 CASSLQGNTEAFF TGCGCCAGCAGCTTACAGGGGAACACTGAAGCTTTCTTT
TRBD2 TRBJ2-7 - TRBV9 CASSPSGGSSYEQYF TGTGCCAGCAGTCCTAGCGGGGGATCCTCCTACGAGCAGTACTTC
- TRBJ2-7 - TRBV3-1/TRBV3-2 CASSRLSYEQYF TGTGCCAGCAGCCGTCTGTCCTACGAGCAGTACTTC
TRBD2 TRBJ2-3 - TRBV7-9 CASSPILAGGKDTQYF TGTGCCAGCAGCCCTATCCTCGCGGGGGGGAAAGATACGCAGTATTTT
- TRBJ2-1 - TRBV27 CASSSTQGGNEQFF TGTGCCAGCAGTTCGACGCAGGGAGGCAATGAGCAGTTCTTC
TRBD1 TRBJ2-7 once TRBV15 CATSRDRGQGFPYEQYF TGTGCCACCAGCAGAGATCGAGGACAGGGTTTCCCCTACGAGCAGTACTTC
TRBD1 TRBJ2-5 - TRBV3-1/TRBV3-2 CASSQDRTGVLKETQYF TGTGCCAGCAGCCAGGATCGAACAGGGGTCCTTAAAGAGACCCAGTACTTC
TRBD2 TRBJ2-5 - TRBV2 CASSDRSSGDQETQYF TGTGCCAGCAGTGATCGCTCTAGCGGGGACCAAGAGACCCAGTACTTC
- TRBJ1-2 - TRBV10-3 CAISEGMGGGYTF TGTGCCATCAGTGAGGGGATGGGGGGTGGCTACACCTTC
- TRBJ1-1 - TRBV16 CASSQQPGVQNTEAFF TGTGCCAGCAGCCAACAGCCCGGGGTGCAGAACACTGAAGCTTTCTTT
- TRBJ2-1 - TRBV6-5 CASSYSVDSYNEQFF TGTGCCAGCAGTTATTCGGTTGATTCCTACAATGAGCAGTTCTTC
- TRBJ2-2 - TRBV29-1 CSGRKNTGELFF TGCAGCGGGAGAAAGAACACCGGGGAGCTGTTTTTT
- TRBJ1-2 - TRBV30 CAWISLGENYGYTF TGTGCCTGGATTTCCTTGGGAGAGAACTATGGCTACACCTTC
- TRBJ2-3 - TRBV6-2/TRBV6-3 CASSYSGGTTDTQYF TGTGCCAGCAGTTACAGCGGCGGAACCACAGATACGCAGTATTTT
- TRBJ1-6 - TRBV7-9 CATPAGRGNSPLHF TGTGCCACCCCGGCGGGACGTGGAAATTCACCCCTCCACTTT
- TRBJ1-6 - TRBV24-1 CATSDLGQGQIYNSPLHF TGTGCCACCAGTGATTTAGGGCAGGGCCAAATCTATAATTCACCCCTCCACTTT
TRBD1 TRBJ2-2 - TRBV27 CASSTDRAGELFF TGTGCCAGCAGTACAGACAGGGCCGGGGAGCTGTTTTTT
TRBD1 TRBJ1-1 once TRBV5-1 CASGQGLTEAFF TGCGCCAGCGGACAGGGATTGACTGAAGCTTTCTTT
- TRBJ1-1 - TRBV5-1 CASSLGAEMDTEAFF TGCGCCAGCAGCTTGGGGGCAGAAATGGACACTGAAGCTTTCTTT
- TRBJ2-1 - TRBV3-1/TRBV3-2 CASSRLAGRNEQFF TGTGCCAGCAGCCGGCTAGCAGGTCGCAATGAGCAGTTCTTC
- TRBJ1-1 - TRBV10-3 CAISETRQNTEAFF TGTGCCATCAGTGAGACCCGACAAAACACTGAAGCTTTCTTT
- TRBJ1-5 - TRBV21-1 CASRRQGAGQPQHF TGTGCCAGCAGGCGACAGGGGGCGGGACAGCCCCAGCATTTT
- TRBJ1-1 - TRBV7-9 CASSTGQLMNTEAFF TGTGCCAGCAGCACCGGACAGTTAATGAACACTGAAGCTTTCTTT
TRBD1 TRBJ2-3 - TRBV7-3 CASSFGQGTQYF TGTGCCAGCAGCTTCGGACAGGGAACGCAGTATTTT
- TRBJ2-3 - TRBV19 CASGRGDTQYF TGTGCCAGTGGCAGAGGAGATACGCAGTATTTT